This TCR beta chain stems from a study of CD8 T cells in ankylosing spondylitis. Quantitative molecular-barcoded 5'-RACE generated the TCR beta libraries. TCRdb ran MiXCR on the 5' RACE reads and lists one entry per CDR3 protein. The sample lists roughly 170,000 distinct CDR3 sequences, 8.5% to 10% seen once, with around 16% in the top ten. This clonotype has only a few counts. Germline V gives CDR1 LGHNA, CDR2 YSLEER. With 0 bases removed from V and 6 bases from J, the gap between germline ends came to 9 bases. This CDR3 contains 14 residues. Source material: blood, either unsorted or a sorted T cell fraction (not recorded which). The chain recombines TRBV4-3 with TRBJ2-1; D remains ambiguous. This receptor was taken from a female donor with ankylosing spondylitis or in good health (not recorded which). CDR3 DNA sequence: TGCGCCAGCAGCCAAGATGTATCTACCAATGAGCAGTTCTTC. It translates to CASSQDVSTNEQFF.